A selection of T cell receptor beta chains follows, all from one sample in a study of T cell changes during pregnancy in multiple sclerosis. The assay was immunoSEQ multiplex PCR, and TCRdb's table has in-frame clones only and misses some. Among about 75,000 clones, around 94% were seen once, and the ten largest hold 0.11% to 0.15%. The starting material was CD4+ T cells from peripheral blood mononuclear cells, obtained after pregnancy. The receptor set was obtained from a female donor with multiple sclerosis, enrolled in a pregnancy study. Both conserved end residues are part of each CDR3. The order of the fields is clone size, D gene, J gene, V gene, CDR3 DNA, CDR3 protein. D genes are given only for firm matches. Size values are once, few and many counts, or a class for expanded clones, and some rows have none.

>.|.|TRBJ2-5|TRBV7-9
TGTGCCAGCAGCTTAAGCAGAGGCGGAGAGACCCAGTACTTC
CASSLSRGGETQYF
>.|TRBD1|TRBJ2-7|TRBV7-8
TGTGCCAGCAGCTTAGCTGACGGACAGGGGGTCGAGCAGTACTTC
CASSLADGQGVEQYF
>.|TRBD1|TRBJ1-5|TRBV27
TGTGCCAGCAGTCCCCACAGGGGCCCAGGGGGTCAGCCCCAGCATTTT
CASSPHRGPGGQPQHF
>.|.|TRBJ2-1|TRBV7-9
TGTGCCAGCAGCTTTAGCACTAGTAAATACAATGAGCAGTTCTTC
CASSFSTSKYNEQFF
>.|TRBD2|TRBJ2-1|TRBV7-9
TGTGCCAGCAGCCCTCCGCCGGGACTAGCGGGATACAATGAGCAGTTCTTC
CASSPPPGLAGYNEQFF
>.|.|TRBJ2-7|TRBV7-9
TGTGCCAGCAGCTTAGAGACAGGCCGCCAGCACTTC
CASSLETGRQHF
>.|.|TRBJ2-2|TRBV10-3
TGTGCCACTTATAGCGGAGAAGACGGCGGGGAGCTGTTTTTT
CATYSGEDGGELFF
>.|TRBD2|TRBJ2-3|TRBV7-8
TGTGCCAGCAGCCCATCCTGGAGCGGGACTAGCACAGATACGCAGTATTTT
CASSPSWSGTSTDTQYF
>.|.|TRBJ2-5|TRBV5-5
TGTGCCAGCAGCGTACTAGGCAGATCGGGAGAGACCCAGTACTTC
CASSVLGRSGETQYF
>.|.|TRBJ2-7|TRBV5-3
TGTGCCAGAAGCTTGGACAGGGGGCCTCTAGCGGGTTGGGCCTACGAGCAGTACTTC
CARSLDRGPLAGWAYEQYF
>.|.|TRBJ2-7|TRBV5-1
TGCGCCAGAAAAATCCCGGGAACCAAAAGCCCCTACGAGCAGTACTTC
CARKIPGTKSPYEQYF
>.|TRBD2|TRBJ2-3|TRBV11-2
TGTGCCAGCAGCTTTTGGACTAGCGGGACTAGCACAGATACGCAGTATTTT
CASSFWTSGTSTDTQYF
>.|TRBD1|TRBJ1-5|TRBV6-5
TGTGCCAGCAGTTCCGGGACAGGGGCGCCCCAGCATTTT
CASSSGTGAPQHF
>.|TRBD2|TRBJ2-2|TRBV27
TGTGCCAGCACCCTAACCCCCCTGGGACTAGCGGCGGAGAGGGGGGAGCTGTTTTTT
CASTLTPLGLAAERGELFF
>.|TRBD1|TRBJ2-5|TRBV7-3
TGTGCCAGCAGTCGGACAGGGGGACAAGAGACCCAGTACTTC
CASSRTGGQETQYF
>once|TRBD1|TRBJ2-2|TRBV7-9
TGTGCCAGCAGCCGGACCCCGGGACAGGGAAGTCCCGGGGAGCTGTTTTTT
CASSRTPGQGSPGELFF
>.|.|TRBJ2-3|TRBV18
TGTGCCAGCTCACCCCTTTCCACAGATACGCAGTATTTT
CASSPLSTDTQYF
>.|TRBD2|TRBJ2-1|TRBV25-1
TGTGCCAGCAGTGAAGTCCAGGGGCTAGCGGGGGCCCAGGAGCAGTTCTTC
CASSEVQGLAGAQEQFF
>.|TRBD2|TRBJ2-7|TRBV2
TGTGCCAGCATTATTGGCGGGAGCTCCTACGAGCAGTACTTC
CASIIGGSSYEQYF
>.|.|TRBJ1-4|TRBV29-1
TGCAGCGTTGACGGTGTAGGGGGAGCAGGAAAACTGTTTTTT
CSVDGVGGAGKLFF
>.|TRBD1|TRBJ2-2|TRBV5-4
TGTGCCAGCAGCCCTCAGACAGGGCTTAACACCGGGGAGCTGTTTTTT
CASSPQTGLNTGELFF
>.|TRBD1|TRBJ1-4|TRBV14
TGTGCCAGCAGCCAAGAGGGGCAGGGGGGCCCTAATGAAAAACTGTTTTTT
CASSQEGQGGPNEKLFF
>.|TRBD1|TRBJ2-7|TRBV6-5
TGTGCCAGCAGTCAGGGGGCCGAGCAGTACTTC
CASSQGAEQYF
>once|.|TRBJ2-7|TRBV5-1
TGCGCCAGCAGCTTAGGCGGGACCTACGAGCAGTACTTC
CASSLGGTYEQYF
>.|TRBD2|TRBJ2-7|TRBV28
TGTGCCAGCAGTGCATGGGGAGGGACCTACGAGCAGTACTTC
CASSAWGGTYEQYF